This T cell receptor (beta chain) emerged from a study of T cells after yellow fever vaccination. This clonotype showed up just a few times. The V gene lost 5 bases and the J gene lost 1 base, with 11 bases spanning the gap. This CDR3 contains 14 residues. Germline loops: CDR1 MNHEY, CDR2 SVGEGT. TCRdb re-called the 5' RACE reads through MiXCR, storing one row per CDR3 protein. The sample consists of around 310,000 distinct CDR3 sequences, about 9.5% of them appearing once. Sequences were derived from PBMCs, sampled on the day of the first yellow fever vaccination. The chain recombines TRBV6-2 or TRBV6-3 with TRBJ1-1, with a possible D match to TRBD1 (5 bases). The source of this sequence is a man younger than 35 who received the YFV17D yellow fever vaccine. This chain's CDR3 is CASSEPGQNTEAFF. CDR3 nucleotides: TGTGCCAGCAGTGAGCCCGGACAGAACACTGAAGCTTTCTTT.